Included here is one T cell receptor (beta chain) sequence, with context. These data belong to a study of T cell responses to AZD1222 COVID-19 vaccine. Deletions cut 4 bases from V and 4 bases from J, with 10 bases between. The CDR3 is 13 amino acids. Per germline, CDR1 MDHEN and CDR2 SYDVKM. The data were produced by immunoSEQ multiplex PCR, yet TCRdb's version contains in-frame clones alone and is incomplete. Here the sample spans about 150,000 clones, roughly 88% being singletons. Here the sequenced sample was peripheral blood, taken on day 0 of MenACWY control vaccination. The receptor was isolated from an adult in good health. The chain couples TRBV28 to TRBJ1-2, with TRBD1 as a possible D gene (6 bases). The CDR3 spells CASSSLTGYGYTF. CDR3 nucleotide sequence: TGTGCCAGCAGTTCTCTGACAGGCTATGGCTACACCTTC.